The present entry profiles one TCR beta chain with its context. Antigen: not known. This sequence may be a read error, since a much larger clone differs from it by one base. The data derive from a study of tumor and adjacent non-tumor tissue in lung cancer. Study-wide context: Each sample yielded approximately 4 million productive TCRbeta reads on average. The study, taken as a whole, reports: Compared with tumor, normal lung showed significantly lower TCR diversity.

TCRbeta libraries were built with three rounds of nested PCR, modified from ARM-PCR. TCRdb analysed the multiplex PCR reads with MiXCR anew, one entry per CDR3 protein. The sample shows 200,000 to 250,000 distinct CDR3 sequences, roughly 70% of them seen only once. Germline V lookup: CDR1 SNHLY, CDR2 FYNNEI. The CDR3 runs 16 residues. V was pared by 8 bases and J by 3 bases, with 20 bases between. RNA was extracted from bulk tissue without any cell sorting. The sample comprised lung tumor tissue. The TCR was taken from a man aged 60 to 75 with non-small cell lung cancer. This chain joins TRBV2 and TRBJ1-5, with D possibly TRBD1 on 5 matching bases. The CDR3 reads CASGGDGGRDNQPQHF. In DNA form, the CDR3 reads TGTGCCAGCGGGGGGGACGGGGGAAGGGACAATCAGCCCCAGCATTTT. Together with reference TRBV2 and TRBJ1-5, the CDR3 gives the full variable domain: EPEVTQTPSHQVTQMGQEVILRCVPISNHLYFYWYRQILGQKVEFLVSFYNNEISEKSEIFDDQFSVERPDGSNFTLKIRSTKLEDSAMYFCASGGDGGRDNQPQHFGDGTRLSIL.